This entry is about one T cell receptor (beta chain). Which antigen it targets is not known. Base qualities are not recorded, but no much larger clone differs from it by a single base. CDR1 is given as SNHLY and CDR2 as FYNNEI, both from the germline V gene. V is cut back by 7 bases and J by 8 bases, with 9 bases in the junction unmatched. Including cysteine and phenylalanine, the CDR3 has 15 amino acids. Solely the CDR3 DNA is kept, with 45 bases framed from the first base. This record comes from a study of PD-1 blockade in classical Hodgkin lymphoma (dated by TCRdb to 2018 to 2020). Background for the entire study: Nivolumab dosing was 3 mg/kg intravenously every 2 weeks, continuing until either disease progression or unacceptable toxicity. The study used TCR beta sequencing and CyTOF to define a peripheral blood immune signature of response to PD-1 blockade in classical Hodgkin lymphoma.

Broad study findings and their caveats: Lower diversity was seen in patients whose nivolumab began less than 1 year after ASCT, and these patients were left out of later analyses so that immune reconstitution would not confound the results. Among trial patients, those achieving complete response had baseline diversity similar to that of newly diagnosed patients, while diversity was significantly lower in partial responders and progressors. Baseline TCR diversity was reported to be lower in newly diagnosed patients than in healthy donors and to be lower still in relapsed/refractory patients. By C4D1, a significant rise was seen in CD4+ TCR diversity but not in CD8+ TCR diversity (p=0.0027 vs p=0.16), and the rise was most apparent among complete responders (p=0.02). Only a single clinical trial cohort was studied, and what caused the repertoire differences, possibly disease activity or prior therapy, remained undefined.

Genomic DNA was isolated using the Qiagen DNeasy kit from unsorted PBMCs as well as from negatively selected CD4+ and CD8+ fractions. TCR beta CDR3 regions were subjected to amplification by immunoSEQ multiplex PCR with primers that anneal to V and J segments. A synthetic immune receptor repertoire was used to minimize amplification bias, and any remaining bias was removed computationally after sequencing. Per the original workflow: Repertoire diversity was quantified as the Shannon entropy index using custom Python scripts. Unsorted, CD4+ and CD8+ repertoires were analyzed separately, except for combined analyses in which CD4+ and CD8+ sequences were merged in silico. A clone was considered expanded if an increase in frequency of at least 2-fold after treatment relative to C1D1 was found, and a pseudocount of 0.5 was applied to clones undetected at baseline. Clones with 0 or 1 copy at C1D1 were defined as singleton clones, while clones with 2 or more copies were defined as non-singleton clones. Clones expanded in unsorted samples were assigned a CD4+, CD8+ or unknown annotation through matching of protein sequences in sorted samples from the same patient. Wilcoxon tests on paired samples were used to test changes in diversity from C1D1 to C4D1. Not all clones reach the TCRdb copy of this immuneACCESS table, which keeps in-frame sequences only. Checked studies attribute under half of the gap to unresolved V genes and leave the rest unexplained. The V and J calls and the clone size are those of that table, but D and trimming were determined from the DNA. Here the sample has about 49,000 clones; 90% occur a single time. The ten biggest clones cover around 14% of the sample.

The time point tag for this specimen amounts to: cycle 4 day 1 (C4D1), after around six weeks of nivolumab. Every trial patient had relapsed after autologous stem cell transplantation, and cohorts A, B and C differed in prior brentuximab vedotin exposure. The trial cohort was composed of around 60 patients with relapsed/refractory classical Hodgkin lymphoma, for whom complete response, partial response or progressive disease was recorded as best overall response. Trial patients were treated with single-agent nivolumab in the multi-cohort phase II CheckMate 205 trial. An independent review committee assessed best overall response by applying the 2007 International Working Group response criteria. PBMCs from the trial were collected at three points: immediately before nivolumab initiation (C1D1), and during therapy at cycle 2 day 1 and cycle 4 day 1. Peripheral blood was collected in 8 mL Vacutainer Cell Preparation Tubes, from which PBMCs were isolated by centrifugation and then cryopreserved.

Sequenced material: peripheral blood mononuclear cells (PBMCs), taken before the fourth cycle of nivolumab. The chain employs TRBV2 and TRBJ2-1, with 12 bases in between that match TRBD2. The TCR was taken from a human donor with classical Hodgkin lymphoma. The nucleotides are TGTGCCAGCACGCTAGCGGGAGGGCCACGGCATGAGCAGTTCTTC. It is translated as CASTLAGGPRHEQFF.